Presented here are 24 T cell receptor beta chains from one specimen sequenced in a study of OX40 agonist ivuxolimab in advanced cancers. The protocol used for the library was the immunoSEQ multiplex PCR assay. TCRdb re-hosts the immuneACCESS table, in-frame sequences only. Its copies lack some clones; in the studies checked, an unresolved V gene accounts for under half of them, and the cause for the rest is not known. This sample is represented by just under 65,000 clones; 91% of them were singletons. Of the sample, over 4% falls within the top ten clones. This specimen was CD4+ or CD8+ T cells sorted from blood, taken in a trial of the OX40 agonist ivuxolimab. Receptors originate from an adult with an advanced solid tumor such as melanoma, head and neck, liver or kidney cancer.

This sequence joins TRBV9 and TRBJ1-1; tentatively, D is TRBD1 (5 bases). V was shortened by 0 bases and J by 4 bases, with 10 bases between the two germline ends. Germline assignment: CDR1 SGDLS and CDR2 YYNGEE. This CDR3 has 14 amino acids. For the CDR3, the DNA is TGTGCCAGCAGCGTAGAATCAGGGCGCACTGAAGCTTTCTTT. It codes for CASSVESGRTEAFF. Full variable domain (outside the CDR3, taken from reference TRBV9 and TRBJ1-1): DSGVTQTPKHLITATGQRVTLRCSPRSGDLSVYWYQQSLDQGLQFLIQYYNGEERAKGNILERFSAQQFPDLHSELNLSSLELGDSALYFCASSVESGRTEAFFGQGTRLTVV.

With respect to this clone: This same CDR3 is encoded by further DNA sequences in the sample. V usage is TRBV6-5 and J usage is TRBJ1-5; no reliable D call. The CDR3 is made up of 14 amino acids. Germline lookup yields CDR1 MNHEY and CDR2 SVGAGI. Between the trimmed V and J ends, which lost 6 bases and 0 bases, there was a span of 9 bases. As DNA, the CDR3 is TGTGCCAGCAGCGCGACGGATAGCAATCAGCCCCAGCATTTT. Residues: CASSATDSNQPQHF.

The chain joins TRBV2 to TRBJ2-2, with 12 positions matching TRBD1. The CDR3 has 15 amino acids. Trimming took 5 bases from V and 5 from J; bases not matched to a gene: 3. Germline-derived CDR1 and CDR2 are SNHLY and FYNNEI. This CDR3 is CASSPGQGATGELFF. DNA for the CDR3: TGTGCCAGCAGTCCGGGACAGGGGGCAACCGGGGAGCTGTTTTTT.

This chain uses TRBV4-1 with TRBJ1-1; D not certain. The CDR3 consists of 14 residues. Deletions cut 1 base from V and 1 base from J, with 7 bases between. Germline values: CDR1 MGHRA, CDR2 YSYEKL. CDR3 bases: TGCGCCAGCAGCCAAGTCGTTTGGAACACTGAAGCTTTCTTT. Encoded protein: CASSQVVWNTEAFF.

The CDR3 protein is CASSPPTGTGNYEQYF. In DNA form, the CDR3 reads TGTGCCAGCTCACCCCCTACCGGGACAGGGAACTACGAGCAGTACTTC. J is TRBJ2-7 and V is TRBV18; TRBD1 agrees at 9 bases. This CDR3 comprises 16 residues. Germline trimming cut 3 bases from V and 3 bases from J; bases unmatched to any gene: 9. The germline V gene encodes CDR1 KGHSH and CDR2 LQKENI.

The genes are TRBV5-1 and TRBJ2-3, with 8 nucleotides matching TRBD2. The CDR3 loop spans 16 amino acids. The V gene end was trimmed by 6 bases and the J gene end by 0 bases; junction bases not matched to a gene: 9. Germline V gene lookup returns CDR1 SGHRS and CDR2 YFSETQ. CDR3 sequence reads: CASTGISGASTDTQYF. For the CDR3, the DNA is TGCGCCAGCACCGGAATTAGCGGGGCTAGCACAGATACGCAGTATTTT.

The J gene is TRBJ2-1, the V gene TRBV7-3; 14 positions agree with TRBD2. This CDR3 has 15 residues. Per the germline V gene, CDR1 is SGHTA and CDR2 is FQGTGA. Germline trimming cut 4 bases from V and 5 bases from J; bases unmatched to any gene: 1. In DNA form, the CDR3 reads TGTGCCAGCAGCTCGGGACTAGCGGGGGACAATGAGCAGTTCTTC. This codes for CASSSGLAGDNEQFF. Supplemented by reference TRBV7-3 and TRBJ2-1, the full variable domain reads GAGVSQTPSNKVTEKGKYVELRCDPISGHTALYWYRQSLGQGPEFLIYFQGTGAADDSGLPNDRFFAVRPEGSVSTLKIQRTERGDSAVYLCASSSGLAGDNEQFFGPGTRLTVL.

In nucleotides, the CDR3 is TGCAGCGTTGCCAGGGAAATGGGGATTCTCAGCACAGATACGCAGTATTTT. Protein: CSVAREMGILSTDTQYF. V is TRBV29-1 and J is TRBJ2-3; D possibly corresponds to TRBD1 (5 bases). Trimming took off 4 bases at V and 0 bases at J, with 20 bases between the two ends. Germline assignment: CDR1 SQVTM and CDR2 ANQGSEA. This CDR3 region has 17 residues.

This clone occurred once. The chain couples TRBV19 to TRBJ2-2; D is uncertain. The length of the CDR3 is 14 residues. Trimming shortened V by 3 bases and J by 1 base, and 6 bases separated the two germline ends. The V gene's germline CDR1 is LNHDA and CDR2 SQIVND (reference sequence). Written as DNA, the CDR3 is TGTGCCAGTAGTATCCGGAAGAACACCGGGGAGCTGTTTTTT. This gives the protein CASSIRKNTGELFF.

This rearrangement joins TRBV30 to TRBJ2-7, with D hard to call. The length of the CDR3 is 11 residues. In germline, CDR1 is GTSNPN, CDR2 SVGIG (reference sequence). Trimming took off 4 bases at V and 4 bases at J, with 8 bases between the two ends. The CDR3 protein is CAWKVRYEQYF. In DNA, the CDR3 is TGTGCCTGGAAGGTTCGGTACGAGCAGTACTTC.

The chain combines TRBV2 with TRBJ2-2; 9 nucleotides line up with TRBD1. This CDR3 region has 15 residues. Trimming cost V 5 bases and J 4 bases; bases outside gene matches: 5. CDR1 is SNHLY and CDR2 is FYNNEI in the germline V gene. CDR3 sequence reads: CASSSQGAGTGELFF. The CDR3 nucleotides are TGTGCCAGCAGTTCACAGGGGGCGGGCACCGGGGAGCTGTTTTTT.

The rearrangement uses TRBV4-2 and TRBJ2-3; D is undetermined. V lost 1 base, J lost 2 bases, and 10 bases lay in between. Per germline, CDR1 LGHNA and CDR2 YNFKEQ. The CDR3 consists of 15 residues. CDR3 region: CASSQVQPNTDTQYF. Here the CDR3 DNA reads TGTGCCAGCAGCCAAGTACAGCCTAACACAGATACGCAGTATTTT.

The rearrangement uses TRBV11-3 and TRBJ1-5, with D unclear. The CDR3 sequence is 16 residues long. Germline V gene lookup returns CDR1 SGHNT and CDR2 YENEEA. V gave up 7 bases and J gave up 4 bases, with 20 bases separating them. This CDR3 reads CASIGCSPNLNQPQHF. The CDR3 DNA reads as TGTGCCAGCATAGGTTGCTCACCTAACCTTAATCAGCCCCAGCATTTT.

The chain couples TRBV6-1 to TRBJ2-3; no clear D gene. V lost 7 bases to trimming and J lost 3 bases, with 14 bases between them. This CDR3 contains 14 residues. Germline loops: CDR1 MNHNS, CDR2 SASEGT. Here the CDR3 reads CASTTSGRTDTQYF. For the CDR3, the DNA is TGTGCCAGCACCACCTCTGGTCGAACAGATACGCAGTATTTT.

This chain links TRBV6-5 with TRBJ2-2; D call uncertain. V dropped 7 bases and J dropped 6 bases, with 9 bases sitting between them. The CDR3 runs to 12 residues. The V gene's germline CDR1 is MNHEY and CDR2 SVGAGI. CDR3 bases: TGTGCCAGCAACTCCGGACCCGGGGAGCTGTTTTTT. Protein product: CASNSGPGELFF.

This chain links TRBV28 with TRBJ1-1; D is perhaps TRBD1 (5 bases). The germline V gene has CDR1 MDHEN and CDR2 SYDVKM. This CDR3 has 13 residues. V was cut by 1 base and J by 10 bases, with 13 bases left in between. This CDR3 reads CASSLLSQGGAFF. Here the CDR3 DNA reads TGTGCCAGCAGTTTATTGTCTCAGGGAGGAGCTTTCTTT.

The V call is TRBV2, the J call TRBJ2-3; 8 nucleotides match TRBD2. CDR3 size: 14 residues. J lost 2 bases, V lost 5 bases, and 3 bases had no gene match. Germline values: CDR1 SNHLY, CDR2 FYNNEI. CDR3 sequence reads: CASSKTSDTDTQYF. CDR3 in DNA: TGTGCCAGCAGTAAGACTAGCGACACAGATACGCAGTATTTT.

V is TRBV10-3 and J is TRBJ1-1; D possibly corresponds to TRBD1 (5 bases). CDR1 is ENHRY, CDR2 SYGVKD, per germline. Trimming removed 2 bases at V and 4 bases at J, with 14 bases between. The CDR3 consists of 15 residues. The CDR3 DNA sequence: TGTGCCATCAGTGAGGATGGGGGGGGGTTCACTGAAGCTTTCTTT. It specifies CAISEDGGGFTEAFF.

This clone has a single count. The chain joins TRBV6-1 to TRBJ2-2; 7 bases are shared with TRBD1. Trimming took 1 base from V and 4 from J; bases not matched to a gene: 9. This CDR3 region has 17 residues. The germline V gene encodes CDR1 MNHNS and CDR2 SASEGT. The CDR3 is CASSEGTGRLGTGELFF. The CDR3 nucleotides are TGTGCCAGCAGTGAAGGGACAGGACGTTTGGGCACCGGGGAGCTGTTTTTT.

CDR3 in DNA: TGTGCCAGCAGTTTCCGACAGCACAATCAGCCCCAGCATTTT. The encoded protein is CASSFRQHNQPQHF. The chain carries TRBV28 and TRBJ1-5; a possible D gene is TRBD1 (5 bases). Germline CDR1 and CDR2: MDHEN and SYDVKM. The CDR3 contains 14 residues. Trimming stripped 3 bases from V and 3 bases from J, with 9 bases between.

The V gene is TRBV20-1, the J gene TRBJ1-2; perhaps TRBD1 as D (5 bases). This CDR3 is 9 amino acids long. Germline CDR1 DFQATT, CDR2 SNEGSKA (reference sequence). The CDR3: CGQGVGYTF. The CDR3 DNA follows: TGCGGACAAGGGGTTGGCTACACCTTC.

This clone was observed a single time. The chain has TRBV2 and TRBJ2-2; tentatively, D is TRBD2 (5 bases). Germline V gene sequence: CDR1 SNHLY, CDR2 FYNNEI. The CDR3 is 12 amino acids. V was cut by 10 bases and J by 9 bases, with 15 bases left in between. DNA of the CDR3: TGTGCCACAAGAGGGAGTGGGCGGGAGCTGTTTTTT. It specifies CATRGSGRELFF.

The chain has TRBV7-3 and TRBJ1-1; no clear D gene. CDR3 length equals 13 residues. Germline V CDR1 and CDR2: SGHTA, FQGTGA. The germline V and J ends were trimmed by 6 bases and 1 base, with 9 bases remaining between them. The DNA for the CDR3 is TGTGCCAGCAGACAAACACGGAACACTGAAGCTTTCTTT. Translating it yields CASRQTRNTEAFF.

This clone has just a few counts. The chain links TRBV29-1 to TRBJ1-1; D gene unclear. This CDR3 has 13 amino acids. Germline lookup yields CDR1 SQVTM and CDR2 ANQGSEA. Trimming shortened V by 5 bases and J by 0 bases, and 10 bases separated the two germline ends. CDR3 nucleotide sequence: TGCAGCGTTTCTGGGCGCCTGAACACTGAAGCTTTCTTT. This encodes CSVSGRLNTEAFF.